Below, one T cell receptor (beta chain) is given with its context. Its antigen remains unidentified. The CDR3 is 17 amino acids. CDR1 and CDR2 from the germline V gene are MNHEY and SMNVEV (reference sequence). V shed 7 bases and J shed 3 bases, with 23 bases lying between them. This sample was included in a study of shared clonotypes between healthy human individuals. General study findings and limits: Non-shared clonotypes were found to have lower generation probabilities than the clonotypes that were shared by all four of the sorted-subset donors. Memory subsets generally showed smaller estimated richness than naive subsets did.

The authors divided CD4+ cells into CD45RA+ naive and CD45RA-negative memory subsets. Methods used by the authors: Filtering of immunoSEQ junctional sequences could not match full-length read filtering. TCRdb's copy holds only in-frame clones and misses some; the assay was immunoSEQ multiplex PCR. The DNA gave D and trimming, while V, J and clone size come from that table. The sample contains approximately 1,500,000 clones, about 96% of which appear only once. The genes are TRBV27 and TRBJ2-3, with D tentatively TRBD2 (6 bases). The receptor was isolated from a man aged 25-40 years in good health. The sequenced sample consisted of naive CD4+ T cells sorted from blood. Subset defined: CD45RA+ positively selected. In DNA form, the CDR3 reads TGTGCCAGCAAACTTCGGCCTTTTGGGGGGTTTACAGATACGCAGTATTTT. Protein sequence: CASKLRPFGGFTDTQYF.